The 10 T cell receptor beta chains presented below share a single source sample, sequenced in a study of multiple sclerosis patients with progressive multifocal leukoencephalopathy. Data came from immunoSEQ multiplex PCR; TCRdb stores just in-frame clones and leaves some out. Among tens of thousands of clones listed, around 92% were seen once. The time point is: more than 5 months of natalizumab therapy. The sequencing used PBMCs, collected from a patient treated with natalizumab. These receptor sequences come from a human donor with multiple sclerosis.

V and J are TRBV30 and TRBJ1-2, with D possibly TRBD1 on 6 matching bases. Germline assignment: CDR1 GTSNPN and CDR2 SVGIG (reference sequence). The CDR3 runs 12 residues. With 3 bases removed from V and 5 bases from J, the gap between germline ends came to 10 bases. Written as DNA, the CDR3 is TGTGCCTGGAGGGCCGACAGGTATGGCTACACCTTC. Residues: CAWRADRYGYTF.

The J gene is TRBJ2-1, the V gene TRBV6-1; D is unresolved. This CDR3 comprises 13 residues. Germline V gene lookup returns CDR1 MNHNS and CDR2 SASEGT. V was shortened by 4 bases and J by 8 bases, with 12 bases between the two germline ends. The chain's CDR3 is CASSALSEYEQFF. The CDR3 DNA is TGTGCCAGCAGTGCCCTCTCAGAGTATGAGCAGTTCTTC.

The gene calls are TRBV18 and TRBJ1-2; 9 bases fit TRBD1. CDR1 and CDR2 from the germline V gene are KGHSH and LQKENI. The CDR3 has 14 amino acids. V was clipped by 6 bases and J by 4 bases; unmatched bases: 6. Written as DNA, the CDR3 is TGTGCCAGCTCCCGACAGGGGGAGGGCTATGGCTACACCTTC. This translates into CASSRQGEGYGYTF.

The chain couples TRBV30 to TRBJ2-3, with TRBD1 matching 10 bases. CDR3 length equals 14 residues. The V segment lost 5 bases and the J segment 4 bases; nucleotides outside the gene matches: 6. Germline V gene data show CDR1 as GTSNPN and CDR2 as SVGIG (reference sequence). DNA for the CDR3: TGTGCCTGGGGTAGGACAGGGGGATCAGATACGCAGTATTTT. This gives the protein CAWGRTGGSDTQYF.

In this sample, this clone turned up a few times. The chain uses TRBV7-8 and TRBJ2-7, with a possible D match to TRBD2 (6 bases). Between the trimmed V and J ends, which lost 5 bases and 6 bases, there was a span of 17 bases. CDR1 is SGHVS, CDR2 FQNEAQ, per germline. The CDR3 loop spans 14 amino acids. CDR3 nucleotides: TGTGCCAGCAGCCCCGGGGGAGGACCCCGCGAGCAGTACTTC. Encoded protein: CASSPGGGPREQYF.

The chain carries TRBV30 and TRBJ2-6; TRBD1 or TRBD2 may be the D gene (5 bases each). CDR3 length: 18 residues. CDR1 and CDR2 from the germline V gene are GTSNPN and SVGIG (reference sequence). The V gene lost 0 bases and the J gene lost 0 bases, with 15 bases spanning the gap. The DNA for the CDR3 is TGTGCCTGGAGTGTAGGCGAGGGACCCAGCTCTGGGGCCAACGTCCTGACTTTC. Its translation is CAWSVGEGPSSGANVLTF.

The V call is TRBV28, the J call TRBJ1-5; perhaps TRBD1 as D (5 bases). CDR3 length equals 13 residues. Germline CDR1 is MDHEN and CDR2 is SYDVKM. The V end lost 4 bases, the J end lost 5 bases, and 9 bases lay between the germline ends. CDR3 nucleotides: TGTGCCAGCAGTTCGGACATTGATCAGCCCCAGCATTTT. Translation gives CASSSDIDQPQHF. Full variable domain (missing parts from reference TRBV28 and TRBJ1-5): DVKVTQSSRYLVKRTGEKVFLECVQDMDHENMFWYRQDPGLGLRLIYFSYDVKMKEKGDIPEGYSVSREKKERFSLILESASTNQTSMYLCASSSDIDQPQHFGDGTRLSIL.

The V and J genes are TRBV7-2 and TRBJ1-2; D is ambiguous. Per germline, CDR1 SGHTA and CDR2 FQGNSA. V was pared by 1 base and J by 0 bases, with 9 bases between. The CDR3 is 15 residues long. In nucleotides, the CDR3 is TGTGCCAGCAGCTTAGTTTCGACACCTAACTATGGCTACACCTTC. Residues: CASSLVSTPNYGYTF.

The chain carries TRBV7-2 and TRBJ2-1; D uncertain. Germline CDR1 reads SGHTA; CDR2 reads FQGNSA. This CDR3 has 14 amino acids. Deletions cut 1 base from V and 8 bases from J, with 12 bases between. The CDR3 coding sequence is TGTGCCAGCAGCTTAGTTAGTAGCAGCGATGAGCAGTTCTTC. This sequence encodes CASSLVSSSDEQFF. Based on the CDR3 plus reference TRBV7-2 and TRBJ2-1, the full variable domain is GAGVSQSPSNKVTEKGKDVELRCDPISGHTALYWYRQSLGQGLEFLIYFQGNSAPDKSGLPSDRFSAERTGGSVSTLTIQRTQQEDSAVYLCASSLVSSSDEQFFGPGTRLTVL.

The V call is TRBV28, the J call TRBJ1-2; no clear D gene. Germline V lookup: CDR1 MDHEN, CDR2 SYDVKM. Trimming took 4 bases from V and 3 from J, leaving 18 bases between them. The CDR3 extends over 16 amino acids. The CDR3 loop is CASSSPSLESYYGYTF. CDR3 bases: TGTGCCAGCAGTTCGCCCAGTCTGGAAAGCTACTATGGCTACACCTTC.